This T cell receptor (beta chain) is from a study of T cell responses to AZD1222 COVID-19 vaccine. The trim removed 2 bases at V and 9 bases at J, leaving 5 bases unmatched. The CDR3 totals 14 residues. The germline V gene encodes CDR1 LGHNT and CDR2 FRNRAP. This clone has a single count. TCRdb's copy holds only in-frame clones and misses some; the assay was immunoSEQ multiplex PCR. The sample contains approximately 170,000 clones, around 90% of which appear only once. The clonotype comes from an adult who received the AZD1222 COVID-19 vaccine. This specimen consisted of peripheral blood, obtained 28 days after the second AZD1222 dose. The V and J genes are TRBV12-5 and TRBJ2-1, with TRBD2 matching over 9 bases. The CDR3 nucleotides are TGTGCTAGTGGTTTGCAGACTAGCGGTGGTGAGCAGTTCTTC. It translates to CASGLQTSGGEQFF.